The sample holds one count of the clone carrying this T cell receptor (beta chain). The antigen remains unidentified. Indicated treatment: roughly 10-day PBMC culture with coronavirus spike peptide pools or control peptides (ViraFEST assay). T cells were expanded with peptide pools, and expanded clonotypes were identified by TCR sequencing. The germline V and J ends were trimmed by 8 bases and 3 bases, with 11 bases remaining between them. The V gene's germline CDR1 is SGHTA and CDR2 FQGNSA. The CDR3 runs to 12 residues. Cultured CD4+ T cell DNA underwent sequencing with the Oncomine TCR Beta short-read assay. Using its own MiXCR run on the PCR reads, TCRdb lists one record per CDR3 protein. The sample has around 5,900 distinct CDR3 sequences; around 50% are singletons. The sample belongs to a study of vaccination and CD4 T cells after COVID-19. Study-wide points: Median about 90% of reactive clones detected in convalescent patients emerged only post-vaccination.

This receptor was obtained from a human donor who had recovered from COVID-19. The sequencing sample was made of CD4+ T cells from blood, cultured in vitro. The V call is TRBV7-2, the J call TRBJ2-7; TRBD1 is a possible D gene (7 bases). This CDR3 is CASGGGNYEQYF. CDR3 bases: TGTGCCAGCGGAGGGGGCAACTACGAGCAGTACTTC.